This T cell receptor (beta chain) was retrieved from a study of STAT5B mutations in CD4+ large granular lymphocyte leukemia. Looking at the study overall: Among healthy donors, a particular HLA allele went with more CDR3 'QG' motifs.

Here immunoSEQ multiplex PCR was the method, and the copy in TCRdb shows in-frame clones only, minus some. The sample holds tens of thousands of clones, just under 80% seen once. Trimming took off 4 bases at V and 7 bases at J, with 8 bases between the two ends. Per germline, CDR1 ENHRY and CDR2 SYGVKD. CDR3 length: 12 amino acids. The study's findings and limits: TRBV06-family usage was enriched in top patient clones (8/27) versus controls (2/35).

Regarding this clone: What it binds is unknown.

The sequence was collected from a human donor in good health. V is TRBV10-3 and J is TRBJ2-1; D not resolved. What was sequenced was CD4+ T cells from blood buffy coats. The CDR3 spells CAISGDGNEQFF. In DNA, the CDR3 is TGTGCCATCAGTGGAGACGGTAATGAGCAGTTCTTC.